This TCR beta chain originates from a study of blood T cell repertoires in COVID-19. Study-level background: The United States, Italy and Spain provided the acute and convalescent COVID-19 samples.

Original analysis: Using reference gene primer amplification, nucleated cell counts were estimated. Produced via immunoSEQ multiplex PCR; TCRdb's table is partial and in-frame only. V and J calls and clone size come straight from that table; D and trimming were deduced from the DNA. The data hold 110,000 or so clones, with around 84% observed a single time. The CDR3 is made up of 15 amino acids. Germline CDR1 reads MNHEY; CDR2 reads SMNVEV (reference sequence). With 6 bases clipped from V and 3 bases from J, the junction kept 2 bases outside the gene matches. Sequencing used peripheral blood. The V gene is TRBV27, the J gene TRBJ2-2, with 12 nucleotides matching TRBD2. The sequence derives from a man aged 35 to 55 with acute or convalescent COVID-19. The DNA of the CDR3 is TGTGCCAGCAGAACTAGCGGGGGGCACACCGGGGAGCTGTTTTTT. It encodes CASRTSGGHTGELFF.